Following are 31 T cell receptor beta chains from one sample sequenced in a study of blood T cell repertoires in COVID-19. The table came from immunoSEQ multiplex PCR; TCRdb's copy has only in-frame clones and leaves some out. The sample shows approximately 210,000 clones, 88% of them seen only once. The source material was PBMCs or T cells enriched from blood (not recorded which). The receptors here all came from a woman in her 50s with acute COVID-19.

J is TRBJ1-5 and V is TRBV28; no firm D call. Trimming removed 6 bases from V and 4 bases from J, with 16 bases in between. Germline V gene lookup returns CDR1 MDHEN and CDR2 SYDVKM. This CDR3 has 15 residues. CDR3 sequence: CASSFLRGVNQPQHF. As DNA, the CDR3 is TGTGCCAGCAGCTTTCTTCGGGGTGTAAATCAGCCCCAGCATTTT. Drawing the rest from reference TRBV28 and TRBJ1-5, the complete variable domain is DVKVTQSSRYLVKRTGEKVFLECVQDMDHENMFWYRQDPGLGLRLIYFSYDVKMKEKGDIPEGYSVSREKKERFSLILESASTNQTSMYLCASSFLRGVNQPQHFGDGTRLSIL.

This chain joins TRBV28 and TRBJ1-1; tentative D call: TRBD1 (5 bases). V was trimmed by 6 bases and J by 5 bases, leaving 19 bases between them. This CDR3 has 15 amino acids. Germline CDR1 and CDR2: MDHEN and SYDVKM. CDR3 in amino acids: CASRPSQGLGTEAFF. CDR3 sequence (DNA): TGTGCCAGCAGACCCTCCCAGGGATTGGGGACTGAAGCTTTCTTT.

The chain uses TRBV12-3 or TRBV12-4 and TRBJ2-7, with 9 bases identical to TRBD2. The CDR3 is made up of 13 amino acids. J lost 2 bases, V lost 6 bases, and 2 bases had no gene match. CDR3 loop: CASSLAGTYEQYF. DNA for the CDR3: TGTGCCAGCAGCCTAGCGGGAACCTACGAGCAGTACTTC.

The rearrangement links TRBV7-9 to TRBJ2-2; tentatively, D is TRBD2 (6 bases). V was shortened by 0 bases and J by 0 bases, with 11 bases between the two germline ends. Germline CDR1 reads SEHNR; CDR2 reads FQNEAQ (reference sequence). The CDR3 contains 17 residues. Here the CDR3 reads CASSLAYGGANTGELFF. The CDR3 bases are TGTGCCAGCAGCTTAGCGTACGGCGGGGCGAACACCGGGGAGCTGTTTTTT. Drawing the rest from reference TRBV7-9 and TRBJ2-2, the complete variable domain is DTGVSQNPRHKITKRGQNVTFRCDPISEHNRLYWYRQTLGQGPEFLTYFQNEAQLEKSRLLSDRFSAERPKGSFSTLEIQRTEQGDSAMYLCASSLAYGGANTGELFFGEGSRLTVL.

The CDR3 sequence: CASSSTSGSYNEQFF. CDR3 DNA sequence: TGCGCCAGCAGCTCCACTAGCGGGTCCTACAATGAGCAGTTCTTC. The chain uses TRBV4-1 and TRBJ2-1; 9 nucleotides align to TRBD2. V shed 5 bases, J shed 1 base, and the junction held 3 bases outside the gene matches. The CDR3 length is 15 residues. Germline V gene lookup returns CDR1 MGHRA and CDR2 YSYEKL.

This clone showed up just a few times. The rearrangement joins TRBV5-4 to TRBJ2-2; 11 bases match TRBD2. This CDR3 region has 17 residues. The J segment lost 3 bases and the V segment lost 7 bases, leaving 11 bases of the junction unmatched. Per germline, CDR1 SGHNT and CDR2 YYREEE (reference sequence). CDR3 nucleotides: TGTGCCAGCCGGGACCCTCTAGCGGGAGGTGACACCGGGGAGCTGTTTTTT. Its translation is CASRDPLAGGDTGELFF.

The chain uses TRBV11-2 and TRBJ2-5; 8 bases fit TRBD1. J gave up 5 bases and V 5 bases, and 13 bases lay outside the gene matches. The CDR3 sequence is 16 residues long. CDR1 is SGHAT, CDR2 FQNNGV, per germline. The CDR3 DNA sequence: TGTGCCAGCAGCCCCCGCGAGACAGGGGCGTCCGAGACCCAGTACTTC. It translates to CASSPRETGASETQYF.

This chain connects TRBV14 to TRBJ2-3; 8 bases are a match to TRBD1. Per the germline V gene, CDR1 is SGHDN and CDR2 is FVKESK. The ends lost 4 bases at V and 2 bases at J; junction bases unmatched: 11. The CDR3 consists of 17 residues. CDR3 bases: TGTGCCAGCAGCCCGCACCTCCTGACAGGGGCCACAGATACGCAGTATTTT. Translated: CASSPHLLTGATDTQYF. Using reference TRBV14 and TRBJ2-3 for the parts outside the CDR3, the full variable domain is EAGVTQFPSHSVIEKGQTVTLRCDPISGHDNLYWYRRVMGKEIKFLLHFVKESKQDESGMPNNRFLAERTGGTYSTLKVQPAELEDSGVYFCASSPHLLTGATDTQYFGPGTRLTVL.

The gene calls are TRBV6-2 or TRBV6-3 and TRBJ2-7; 13 bases are a match to TRBD2. The CDR3 sequence is 15 residues long. V was clipped by 5 bases and J by 8 bases; unmatched bases: 9. In germline, CDR1 is MNHEY, CDR2 SVGEGT. The CDR3 DNA is TGTGCCAGCAGTCCCCTACGGACTAGCGGGAGTAAGCAGTACTTC. Translated, it gives CASSPLRTSGSKQYF.

This clone was found once. J is TRBJ1-1 and V is TRBV7-3; the match to TRBD1 covers 7 bases. The V gene's germline CDR1 is SGHTA and CDR2 FQGTGA. V trimming: 5 bases; J trimming: 6 bases; junction bases outside the gene matches: 9. The CDR3 is 14 amino acids. The chain's CDR3 is CASSPQGNYPEAFF. DNA for the CDR3: TGTGCCAGCAGCCCACAGGGGAATTACCCTGAAGCTTTCTTT.

The chain has TRBV7-9 and TRBJ2-3; D is uncertain. V dropped 4 bases and J dropped 3 bases, with 8 bases sitting between them. The length of the CDR3 is 13 residues. Germline V gene lookup returns CDR1 SEHNR and CDR2 FQNEAQ (reference sequence). The CDR3 loop reads CASSSRVTDTQYF. The CDR3 DNA follows: TGTGCCAGCAGCTCCCGGGTGACAGATACGCAGTATTTT.

The chain carries TRBV28 and TRBJ2-7; 9 bases align to TRBD2. V lost 6 bases, J lost 4 bases, and 7 bases stayed unmatched. CDR1 MDHEN and CDR2 SYDVKM come from the germline V gene. The CDR3 has 14 residues. The CDR3 DNA reads as TGTGCCAGCAGATCCGGACTAGCGAGATACGAGCAGTACTTC. It specifies CASRSGLARYEQYF.

The sample holds a few counts of this clone. This chain links TRBV4-2 with TRBJ2-7, with 9 bases identical to TRBD1. The CDR3 contains 15 residues. Germline V gene data show CDR1 as LGHNA and CDR2 as YNFKEQ. V was clipped by 4 bases and J by 3 bases; unmatched bases: 7. CDR3 loop: CASSLTQTGGYEQYF. The CDR3 nucleotides read TGTGCCAGCAGCCTCACCCAGACAGGGGGCTACGAGCAGTACTTC.

The rearrangement uses TRBV10-3 and TRBJ2-1; 8 bases line up with TRBD2. The germline V gene encodes CDR1 ENHRY and CDR2 SYGVKD. This CDR3 is 13 amino acids long. The V segment lost 5 bases and the J segment 7 bases; nucleotides outside the gene matches: 4. CDR3 protein: CAISSLAGNEQFF. The CDR3, as DNA: TGTGCCATCAGTTCCTTAGCGGGAAATGAGCAGTTCTTC.

The chain is built from TRBV11-1 and TRBJ1-2; no reliable D call. The CDR3 spans 16 residues. Germline V gives CDR1 SGHAT, CDR2 FQDESV (reference sequence). V lost 6 bases and J lost 1, with 18 bases in between. The CDR3 DNA sequence: TGTGCCAGCAGTCGGGATGGCGGCAAGATTAACTATGGCTACACCTTC. It codes for CASSRDGGKINYGYTF.

The V gene is TRBV24-1, the J gene TRBJ2-5; D unresolved. The CDR3 consists of 15 residues. V was pared by 2 bases and J by 0 bases, with 9 bases between. Germline loops: CDR1 KGHDR, CDR2 SFDVKD. The CDR3 DNA follows: TGTGCCACCAGTGATTCCCTCCTTTACCAAGAGACCCAGTACTTC. Translated: CATSDSLLYQETQYF.

This chain's CDR3 is CASSGQRGDNSPLHF. DNA for the CDR3: TGTGCCAGCAGTGGTCAACGGGGGGATAATTCACCCCTCCACTTT. The gene calls are TRBV25-1 and TRBJ1-6; the D gene is possibly TRBD1 (5 bases). The CDR3 is 15 residues long. V gave up 4 bases and J gave up 5 bases, with 12 bases separating them. Per the germline V gene, CDR1 is MGHDK and CDR2 is SYGVNS. Full variable domain (remainder filled in from reference TRBV25-1 and TRBJ1-6): EADIYQTPRYLVIGTGKKITLECSQTMGHDKMYWYQQDPGMELHLIHYSYGVNSTEKGDLSSESTVSRIRTEHFPLTLESARPSHTSQYLCASSGQRGDNSPLHFGNGTRLTVT.

The rearrangement uses TRBV3-1 (or the pseudogene TRBV3-2) and TRBJ1-1, with D possibly TRBD1 on 5 matching bases. This CDR3 has 15 residues. The V end was cut by 2 bases, the J end by 5 bases, with 15 bases between. The germline V gene encodes CDR1 LGHDT and CDR2 YNNKEL (reference sequence). The chain's CDR3 is CASSQLSQGRTEAFF. The CDR3 region has the DNA TGTGCCAGCAGCCAATTATCGCAGGGAAGAACTGAAGCTTTCTTT.

The rearrangement uses TRBV5-1 and TRBJ2-7; perhaps TRBD2 as D (5 bases). Trimming stripped 2 bases from V and 0 bases from J, with 6 bases between. This CDR3 spans 13 amino acids. Germline V lookup: CDR1 SGHRS, CDR2 YFSETQ. The CDR3: CASSFGSSYEQYF. Written as DNA, the CDR3 is TGCGCCAGCAGCTTTGGGAGCTCCTACGAGCAGTACTTC.

The chain uses TRBV3-1 (or the pseudogene TRBV3-2) and TRBJ2-2, with 7 positions matching TRBD2. V lost 4 bases, J lost 4 bases, and 6 bases stayed unmatched. Germline loops: CDR1 LGHDT, CDR2 YNNKEL (reference sequence). CDR3 length: 15 amino acids. CDR3 DNA sequence: TGTGCCAGCAGCCTTCGAGCGGGAATCACCGGGGAGCTGTTTTTT. Protein product: CASSLRAGITGELFF.

The CDR3 nucleotides are TGTGCCAGCAGTGTGGGGACACCCGAGCAGTACTTC. It codes for CASSVGTPEQYF. V and J are TRBV2 and TRBJ2-7; perhaps TRBD1 as D (6 bases). V was clipped by 4 bases and J by 6 bases, with 10 bases between them. The V gene's germline CDR1 is SNHLY and CDR2 FYNNEI. The CDR3 runs to 12 residues.

The chain links TRBV5-1 to TRBJ2-1; D gene ambiguous. The CDR3 length is 15 residues. V lost 4 bases and J 0 bases, leaving 11 bases between the germline ends. Germline values: CDR1 SGHRS, CDR2 YFSETQ. CDR3 DNA sequence: TGCGCCAGCAGCCGCGAGTCGAGCTCCTACAATGAGCAGTTCTTC. Its protein product is CASSRESSSYNEQFF.

A word on this clone: Other DNA sequences of this sample code for an identical CDR3. The chain links TRBV3-1 (or the pseudogene TRBV3-2) to TRBJ2-1, with TRBD1 as a possible D gene (6 bases). This CDR3 has 15 residues. The germline V and J ends were trimmed by 2 bases and 0 bases, with 8 bases remaining between them. Germline V CDR1 and CDR2: LGHDT, YNNKEL (reference sequence). This chain's CDR3 is CASSQTGSSYNEQFF. The CDR3 region has the DNA TGTGCCAGCAGCCAAACAGGGAGCTCCTACAATGAGCAGTTCTTC.

The chain employs TRBV7-8 and TRBJ2-1; 11 nucleotides agree with TRBD2. The ends lost 1 base at V and 7 bases at J; junction bases unmatched: 9. CDR3 length: 17 amino acids. Germline CDR1 reads SGHVS; CDR2 reads FQNEAQ. CDR3: CASSLGPLAGDRNEQFF. The CDR3 bases are TGTGCCAGCAGCTTAGGTCCACTAGCGGGAGATCGGAATGAGCAGTTCTTC.

The V call is TRBV18, the J call TRBJ2-7; 8 bases match TRBD2. CDR3 length: 14 residues. J lost 0 bases, V lost 4 bases, and 2 bases had no gene match. The V gene's germline CDR1 is KGHSH and CDR2 LQKENI. The DNA for the CDR3 is TGTGCCAGCTCACTCAGCGGGAGCTCCTACGAGCAGTACTTC. Translated: CASSLSGSSYEQYF.

This clone was counted between two and nine times. The chain has TRBV7-8 and TRBJ1-1; D gene ambiguous. The germline gives CDR1 SGHVS, CDR2 FQNEAQ. Trimming removed 2 bases from V and 1 base from J, with 8 bases in between. This CDR3 region has 14 residues. CDR3 bases: TGTGCCAGCAGCTTAATCTCGGGGAACACTGAAGCTTTCTTT. It encodes CASSLISGNTEAFF.

The V and J genes are TRBV5-1 and TRBJ1-2, with 9 nucleotides matching TRBD1. The CDR3 runs to 15 residues. J lost 2 bases, V lost 2 bases, and 4 bases had no gene match. Germline V gives CDR1 SGHRS, CDR2 YFSETQ. The CDR3 loop is CASSFTGTGNYGYTF. CDR3 DNA sequence: TGCGCCAGCAGCTTCACCGGGACAGGGAACTATGGCTACACCTTC.

The chain links TRBV30 to TRBJ2-5, with 7 bases aligning to TRBD2. The germline gives CDR1 GTSNPN, CDR2 SVGIG (reference sequence). This CDR3 contains 14 residues. With 1 base clipped from V and 1 base from J, the junction kept 3 bases outside the gene matches. CDR3 residues: CAWSALAIQETQYF. DNA of the CDR3: TGTGCCTGGAGTGCACTAGCGATCCAAGAGACCCAGTACTTC.

This chain links TRBV7-9 with TRBJ2-7; TRBD2 is a possible D gene (5 bases). V was cut by 4 bases and J by 6 bases, with 10 bases left in between. CDR1 and CDR2 from the germline V gene are SEHNR and FQNEAQ (reference sequence). There are 12 residues in the CDR3. CDR3 in amino acids: CASSSLGVEQYF. CDR3 sequence (DNA): TGTGCCAGCAGCTCCCTCGGGGTCGAGCAGTACTTC.

In its sample, this clone was seen once. The chain employs TRBV6-1 and TRBJ1-2, with D perhaps matching TRBD1 (5 bases). Trimming pared 1 base from V and 4 bases from J, leaving 13 bases between. Germline lookup yields CDR1 MNHNS and CDR2 SASEGT. This CDR3 spans 15 amino acids. For the CDR3, the DNA is TGTGCCAGCAGTGAAGGGGGATTGACAGCCTATGGCTACACCTTC. Its protein is CASSEGGLTAYGYTF.

CDR3 in DNA: TGTGCCAGCAGCCAAGACAACCCCCTCTCCCTAGCGGGAGGAACCTACGAGCAGTACTTC. This codes for CASSQDNPLSLAGGTYEQYF. The chain has TRBV4-2 and TRBJ2-7; 11 bases line up with TRBD2. The CDR3 has 20 amino acids. Germline V CDR1 and CDR2: LGHNA, YNFKEQ. Losses at the gene ends were 0 bases for V and 2 bases for J; bases not matched to a gene: 15.